This T cell receptor (beta chain) was identified during a study of blood T cell repertoires in COVID-19 (dated by TCRdb to the early 2020s). Describing the broader study: The collaborator samples originated in the United States, Italy and Spain and spanned the acute and convalescent phases of COVID-19. The repertoires were made available in a free public database intended to serve as a resource for research on the immune response to SARS-CoV-2. The sample metadata nearly always contained a de-identified subject ID, COVID-19 status, age in years and sex. The material from the prospective study consisted of cDNA or gDNA derived from T cells, B-cell-depleted T cells, or PBMCs. HLA class I and class II types, where available, came from metadata supplied by the sample provider rather than from assay-based typing. Samples came from the ongoing ImmuneRACE study (first 160 participants) plus 1,254 subjects from 6 global collaborators. Deeply sampled blood TCRbeta repertoires from subjects exposed to, actively infected with, or recovered from COVID-19 were included in the dataset.

As for this clone: Its antigen specificity is not known. Base quality data are lacking; no much larger clone is found one base away.

In the prospective study, participants were roughly 18 to 100 years old, resided in 24 geographic areas of the United States, and were enrolled through a virtual design. Cohort assignment in the prospective study relied on participant-reported clinical history from a screening survey and a study questionnaire. Each participant in the prospective study had whole blood, serum and a nasopharyngeal or oropharyngeal swab collected by mobile phlebotomists. Additional blood draws and questionnaires over an approximately 2-month period could optionally be provided by prospective study participants. Blood samples from the prospective study were shipped frozen or at room temperature prior to DNA extraction. TCRbeta CDR3 regions were amplified from genomic DNA by means of the immunoSEQ Assay, a bias-controlled multiplex PCR. The authors' analysis ran thus. The number of nucleated cells in each sample was estimated by amplification of reference gene primers within the assay. To quantify the absolute abundance of each unique TCRbeta CDR3 rearrangement, sequence reads were collapsed and filtered. For each sample, productive Simpson clonality was calculated as the square root of Simpson's diversity index over productive rearrangements. TCRdb took this table from immuneACCESS and kept in-frame rearrangements with V and J called. Such tables lack part of the clones; where checked against another copy, unresolved V genes explain under half of the gap, and the rest is unexplained. That table furnishes V, J and clone size, whereas the DNA furnished D and trimming. Present in this sample are 400,000 or so clones, 88% of which were seen just once. The ten biggest clones cover approximately 2.1% of the sample.

CDR1 and CDR2, per the germline V gene, are KGHSH and LQKENI. V trim: 6 bases; J trim: 6 bases; unmatched bases: 8. Including the terminal cysteine and phenylalanine, the CDR3 comprises 14 residues. Just CDR3 DNA is preserved here, 42 bases in frame from base 1. The full study reports these points: The quantity of clinical and demographic metadata differed by source and by participant and was supplied without curation.

Rearrangement joined TRBV18 to TRBJ2-7; 10 junctional bases match TRBD1. This clonotype originated in a woman aged 40 to 50 with acute COVID-19. The source material was PBMCs or T cells enriched from blood (not recorded which). The CDR3 in this case is CASSGQGVSGEQYF. The sequenced DNA is TGTGCCAGCTCCGGACAGGGGGTCAGCGGCGAGCAGTACTTC.